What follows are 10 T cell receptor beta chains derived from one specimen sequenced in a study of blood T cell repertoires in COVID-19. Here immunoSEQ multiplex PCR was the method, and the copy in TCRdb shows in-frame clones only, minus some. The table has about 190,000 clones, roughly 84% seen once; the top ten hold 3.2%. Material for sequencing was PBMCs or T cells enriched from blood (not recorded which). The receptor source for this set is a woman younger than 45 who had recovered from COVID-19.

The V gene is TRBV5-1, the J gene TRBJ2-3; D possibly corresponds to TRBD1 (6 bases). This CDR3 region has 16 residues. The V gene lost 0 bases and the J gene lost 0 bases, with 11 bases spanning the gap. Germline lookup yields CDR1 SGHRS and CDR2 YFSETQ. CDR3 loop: CASSLAGQYSTDTQYF. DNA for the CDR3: TGCGCCAGCAGCTTGGCCGGACAGTACAGCACAGATACGCAGTATTTT.

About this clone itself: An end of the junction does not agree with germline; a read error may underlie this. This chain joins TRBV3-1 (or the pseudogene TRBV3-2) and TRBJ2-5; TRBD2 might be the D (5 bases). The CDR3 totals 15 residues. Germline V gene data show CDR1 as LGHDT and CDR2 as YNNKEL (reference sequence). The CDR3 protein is CASTQRPLGGETQYF. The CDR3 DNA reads TGTGCCAGCACCCAAAGACCTCTAGGAGGCGAGACCCAGTACTTC.

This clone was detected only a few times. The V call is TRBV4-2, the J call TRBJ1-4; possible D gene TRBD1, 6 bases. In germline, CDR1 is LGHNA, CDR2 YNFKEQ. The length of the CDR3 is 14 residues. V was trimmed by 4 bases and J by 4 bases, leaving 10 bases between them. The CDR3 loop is CASSLDRRNEKLFF. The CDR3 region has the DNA TGTGCCAGCAGCCTTGACAGGCGTAATGAAAAACTGTTTTTT.

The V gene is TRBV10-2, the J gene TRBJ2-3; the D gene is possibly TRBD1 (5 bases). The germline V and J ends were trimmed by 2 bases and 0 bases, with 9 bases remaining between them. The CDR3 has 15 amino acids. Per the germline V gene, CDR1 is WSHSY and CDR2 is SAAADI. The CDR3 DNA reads TGCGCCAGCAGTGAGCTGGGGCGAAGCACAGATACGCAGTATTTT. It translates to CASSELGRSTDTQYF.

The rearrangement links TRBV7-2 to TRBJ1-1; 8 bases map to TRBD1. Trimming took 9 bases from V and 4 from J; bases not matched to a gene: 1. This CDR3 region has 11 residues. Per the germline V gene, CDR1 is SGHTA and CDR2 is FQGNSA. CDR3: CASGQGTEAFF. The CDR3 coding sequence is TGTGCCAGTGGACAGGGCACTGAAGCTTTCTTT.

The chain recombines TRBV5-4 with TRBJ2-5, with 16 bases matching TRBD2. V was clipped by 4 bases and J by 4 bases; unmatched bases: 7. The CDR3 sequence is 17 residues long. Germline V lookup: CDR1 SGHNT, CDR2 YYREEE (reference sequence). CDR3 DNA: TGTGCCAGCAGCCCGGGACTAGCGGGGGGGAGGGCAGAGACCCAGTACTTC. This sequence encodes CASSPGLAGGRAETQYF.

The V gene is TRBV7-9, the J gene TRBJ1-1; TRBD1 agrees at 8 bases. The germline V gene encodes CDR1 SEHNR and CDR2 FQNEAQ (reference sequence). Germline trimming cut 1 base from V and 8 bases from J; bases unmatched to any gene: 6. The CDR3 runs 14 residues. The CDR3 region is CASSLVGTGNEAFF. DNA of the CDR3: TGTGCCAGCAGCTTAGTGGGGACAGGAAACGAAGCTTTCTTT.

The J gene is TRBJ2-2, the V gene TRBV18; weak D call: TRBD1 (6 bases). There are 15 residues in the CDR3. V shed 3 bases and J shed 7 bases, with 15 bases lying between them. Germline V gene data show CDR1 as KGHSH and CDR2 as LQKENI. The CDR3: CASSPRQATNGELFF. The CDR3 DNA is TGTGCCAGCTCACCCCGACAGGCCACTAACGGGGAGCTGTTTTTT. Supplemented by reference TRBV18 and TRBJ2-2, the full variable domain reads NAGVMQNPRHLVRRRGQEARLRCSPMKGHSHVYWYRQLPEEGLKFMVYLQKENIIDESGMPKERFSAEFPKEGPSILRIQQVVRGDSAAYFCASSPRQATNGELFFGEGSRLTVL.

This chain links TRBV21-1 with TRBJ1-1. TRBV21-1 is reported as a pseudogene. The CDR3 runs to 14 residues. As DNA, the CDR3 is TGTGCCAGCAGCTTGCGGGTTTCCAACACTGAAGCTTTCTTT. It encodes CASSLRVSNTEAFF.

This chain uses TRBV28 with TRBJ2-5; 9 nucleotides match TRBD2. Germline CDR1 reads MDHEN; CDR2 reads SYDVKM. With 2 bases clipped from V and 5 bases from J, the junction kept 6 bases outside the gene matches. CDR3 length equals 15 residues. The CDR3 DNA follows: TGTGCCAGCAGTTTACCGGGACTAGCAGGGGAGACCCAGTACTTC. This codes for CASSLPGLAGETQYF.